This TCR beta chain was recovered during a study of blood T cell repertoires in COVID-19. Study overall: Acute and convalescent COVID-19 samples came from the United States, Italy and Spain.

The CDR3 covers 13 residues. Trimming cost V 2 bases and J 8 bases, with 12 bases left between them. CDR1 and CDR2 from the germline V gene are MNHEY and SVGAGI. Under the authors' procedure: Estimation of nucleated cell counts relied on the amplification of reference gene primers. The assay was immunoSEQ multiplex PCR, and TCRdb's table has in-frame clones only and misses some. The V and J calls and clone size are taken from that table; D and trimming were inferred from the DNA. The table includes roughly 200,000 clones, approximately 84% detected once. Sequences were obtained from peripheral blood. The chain carries TRBV6-5 and TRBJ1-2, with D perhaps matching TRBD1 (5 bases). This clonotype was obtained from a man aged 50-60 years with active or convalescent COVID-19. CDR3 region: CASSYQQARGYTF. The CDR3 nucleotides read TGTGCCAGCAGTTACCAACAGGCCAGAGGCTACACCTTC.